This T cell receptor beta chain was retrieved from a study of T-cell memory formation after mild COVID-19. Germline CDR1 is SSHAT and CDR2 is FNYEAQ (reference sequence). The CDR3 spans 13 residues. In the case of this clonotype: One junction end does not reproduce the germline sequence, and a read error may be involved.

TCRdb called the 5' RACE reads again in MiXCR, with one record for every CDR3 protein. Among fewer than 200,000 distinct CDR3 sequences listed, around 20% were seen once. This receptor was obtained from a man younger than 30 who had mild COVID-19 (a few samples of this study predate the infection). Cell type and time point are not known. This chain uses TRBV7-7 with TRBJ2-1; 11 bases match TRBD1. The specimen was PBMCs or a T cell subset sorted from them (not recorded which). CDR3 residues: CASSRDRGDEQFF. CDR3 DNA sequence: TGTGCTAGCAGCAGGGACAGGGGGGATGAGCAGTTCTTC.